A single sample is the source of the 9 T cell receptor beta chains below, sequenced in a study of spatial heterogeneity in lung cancer. Study observations and caveats: The number of expanded tumor alpha and beta chains correlated with mutation number.

From the 5' RACE reads, TCRdb called clonotypes with MiXCR, one entry per CDR3 protein. The sample has several thousand distinct CDR3 sequences, 4.5% to 6% seen once; the top ten hold 24%. What these receptors recognize is not known. Time point defined: sample taken at primary tumor resection. The sequencing here drew on lung tumor tissue, taken at surgery. The receptors derive from a male donor with early-stage non-small cell lung cancer.

This clonotype was recorded many times. CDR3 in amino acids: CSVEQGASTDTQYF. As DNA, the CDR3 is TGCAGCGTTGAGCAGGGGGCAAGCACAGATACGCAGTATTTT. V is TRBV29-1 and J is TRBJ2-3, with TRBD1 matching over 8 bases. V lost 3 bases to trimming and J lost 0 bases; unmatched junction nucleotides: 2. The length of the CDR3 is 14 residues. Germline V gives CDR1 SQVTM, CDR2 ANQGSEA.

V is TRBV20-1 and J is TRBJ2-1, with D possibly TRBD2 on 5 matching bases. V dropped 4 bases and J dropped 1 base, with 20 bases sitting between them. The CDR3 is 17 residues long. Germline V gives CDR1 DFQATT, CDR2 SNEGSKA (reference sequence). This CDR3 is CSAKPQKRDGSYNEQFF. For the CDR3, the DNA is TGCAGTGCTAAACCACAGAAACGGGATGGGTCCTACAATGAGCAGTTCTTC.

This chain links TRBV12-3 or TRBV12-4 with TRBJ1-1; 8 bases are a match to TRBD1. J gave up 3 bases and V 8 bases, and 2 bases lay outside the gene matches. The CDR3 has 12 residues. CDR3: CASGQGYTEAFF. The CDR3 region has the DNA TGTGCCAGCGGACAGGGATACACTGAAGCTTTCTTT.

This clonotype has ten or more counts. V and J are TRBV7-2 and TRBJ1-4, with D tentatively TRBD1 (6 bases). Deletions cut 2 bases from V and 7 bases from J, with 20 bases between. The CDR3 length is 17 residues. Germline V CDR1 and CDR2: SGHTA, FQGNSA. This CDR3 is CASSLSATGIGGEKLFF. CDR3 bases: TGTGCCAGCAGCTTATCCGCTACAGGGATCGGAGGTGAAAAACTGTTTTTT.

The rearrangement joins TRBV10-2 to TRBJ2-7, with D unresolved. This CDR3 spans 12 amino acids. The ends were cut back, 4 bases at V and 1 base at J, with 5 bases in the middle. Germline V CDR1 and CDR2: WSHSY, SAAADI. The CDR3 DNA follows: TGCGCCAGCAGTGTTGGGTCCTACGAGCAGTACTTC. Protein: CASSVGSYEQYF.

This clonotype was detected many times. V and J are TRBV20-1 and TRBJ2-3; D unclear. The CDR3 length is 15 residues. Between the trimmed V and J ends, which lost 3 bases and 1 base, there was a span of 14 bases. CDR1 is DFQATT, CDR2 SNEGSKA, per germline (reference sequence). CDR3: CSASPSDTGTDTQYF. DNA of the CDR3: TGCAGTGCTAGTCCCAGCGATACCGGCACAGATACGCAGTATTTT.

This clonotype has at least ten counts. The chain has TRBV29-1 and TRBJ1-1; 9 bases match TRBD1. Germline values: CDR1 SQVTM, CDR2 ANQGSEA. Trimming removed 2 bases from V and 5 bases from J; junction bases left unmatched: 6. CDR3 length: 14 residues. CDR3 loop: CSVELGTGRTEAFF. The CDR3 coding sequence is TGCAGCGTTGAATTGGGGACAGGGCGGACTGAAGCTTTCTTT.

In this sample, this clonotype turned up many times. V usage is TRBV3-1 and J usage is TRBJ1-1, with D unresolved. Trimming pared 1 base from V and 2 bases from J, leaving 5 bases between. This CDR3 comprises 13 residues. CDR1 is LGHDT, CDR2 YNNKEL, per germline (reference sequence). This chain's CDR3 is CASSQVPNTEAFF. In DNA form, the CDR3 reads TGTGCCAGCAGCCAAGTGCCCAACACTGAAGCTTTCTTT.

This clonotype was seen many times. The V and J genes are TRBV7-9 and TRBJ1-5; D is possibly TRBD1 (5 bases). From germline, CDR1 is SEHNR and CDR2 FQNEAQ (reference sequence). V shed 5 bases and J shed 3 bases, with 14 bases lying between them. This CDR3 is 15 amino acids long. This chain's CDR3 is CASSGTGQPNQPQHF. In DNA form, the CDR3 reads TGTGCCAGCAGCGGGACTGGGCAGCCCAATCAGCCCCAGCATTTT.